The source of this T cell receptor beta chain is a study of Ad26.COV2.S vaccination and SARS-CoV-2 variants. About the research overall: Participants got Ad26.COV2.S intramuscularly, once or twice 56 days apart.

Comment on this clone: Its antigen is unknown.

The treatment here: around 19 received Ad26.COV2.S at low or high dose, single or two shots; about five received placebo; per-sample allocation not given. All samples were drawn on day 63, counting from the first vaccine or placebo injection. V was cut by 5 bases and J by 6 bases, with 14 bases left in between. Germline V gene data show CDR1 as SGHAT and CDR2 as FQNNGV. CDR3 size: 14 residues. Sequenced by immunoSEQ multiplex PCR; TCRdb stores in-frame clones only, minus some. This sample has around 270,000 clones; around 88% occur once, and the top ten carry less than 3.5%. General study results and limits: Researchers reported similar non-spike TCR breadth in vaccine and placebo recipients. The breadth of spike-specific CD8+ and CD4+ T cell responses after vaccination was reportedly substantial.

The source is a person aged 18-65 years who received the Ad26.COV2.S COVID-19 vaccine or a placebo. The rearrangement links TRBV11-2 to TRBJ2-1, with D maybe TRBD2 (5 bases). Sequences were derived from peripheral blood, sampled in a trial of Ad26.COV2.S vaccine versus placebo. This CDR3 is CASSDNRGFNEQFF. CDR3 nucleotide sequence: TGTGCCAGCAGCGACAACAGAGGGTTCAATGAGCAGTTCTTC.